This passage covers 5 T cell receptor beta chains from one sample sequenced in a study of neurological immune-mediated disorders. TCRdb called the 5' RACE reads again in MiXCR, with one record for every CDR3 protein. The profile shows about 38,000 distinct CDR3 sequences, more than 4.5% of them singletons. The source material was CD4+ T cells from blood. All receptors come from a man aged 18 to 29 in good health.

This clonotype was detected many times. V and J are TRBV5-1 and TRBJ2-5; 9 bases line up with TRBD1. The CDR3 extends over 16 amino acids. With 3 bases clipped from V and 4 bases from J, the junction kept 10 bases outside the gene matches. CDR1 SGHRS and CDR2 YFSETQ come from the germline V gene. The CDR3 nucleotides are TGCGCCAGCAGCTCCCAACCTACAGGGGGCGGAGAGACCCAGTACTTC. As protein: CASSSQPTGGGETQYF.

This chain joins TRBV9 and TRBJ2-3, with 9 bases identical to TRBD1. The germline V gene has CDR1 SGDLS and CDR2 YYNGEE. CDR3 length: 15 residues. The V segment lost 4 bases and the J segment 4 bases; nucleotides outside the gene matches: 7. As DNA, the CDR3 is TGTGCCAGCAGCCCAAGGACAGGGGTCGCAGATACGCAGTATTTT. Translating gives CASSPRTGVADTQYF.

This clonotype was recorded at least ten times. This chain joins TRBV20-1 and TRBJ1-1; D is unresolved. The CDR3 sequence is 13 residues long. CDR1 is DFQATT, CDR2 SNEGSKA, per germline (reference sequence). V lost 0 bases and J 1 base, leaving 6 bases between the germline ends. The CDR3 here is CSARDPPNTEAFF. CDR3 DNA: TGCAGTGCTAGAGACCCCCCGAACACTGAAGCTTTCTTT.

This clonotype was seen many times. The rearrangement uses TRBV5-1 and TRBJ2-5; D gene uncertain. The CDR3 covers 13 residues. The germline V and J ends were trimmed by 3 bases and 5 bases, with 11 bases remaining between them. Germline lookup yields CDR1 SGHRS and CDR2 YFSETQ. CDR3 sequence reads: CASSSLPLETQYF. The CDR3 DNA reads TGCGCCAGCAGCTCTCTTCCTCTCGAGACCCAGTACTTC. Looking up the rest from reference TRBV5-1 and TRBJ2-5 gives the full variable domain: KAGVTQTPRYLIKTRGQQVTLSCSPISGHRSVSWYQQTPGQGLQFLFEYFSETQRNKGNFPGRFSGRQFSNSRSEMNVSTLELGDSALYLCASSSLPLETQYFGPGTRLLVL.

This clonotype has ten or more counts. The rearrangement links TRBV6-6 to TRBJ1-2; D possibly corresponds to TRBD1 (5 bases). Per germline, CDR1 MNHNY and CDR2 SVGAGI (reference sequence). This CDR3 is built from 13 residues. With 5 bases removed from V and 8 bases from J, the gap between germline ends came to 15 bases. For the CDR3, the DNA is TGTGCCAGCAGTGGGGGGTGGGGATACGGCTACACCTTC. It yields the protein CASSGGWGYGYTF.